This section outlines one TCR beta chain sequence together with its context. Its antigen is not known. These data originate in a study of OX40 agonist ivuxolimab in advanced cancers. Regarding the study as a whole: Researchers report that CD8+ T cells had, on average, more expanded clones than CD4+.

Assay used: immunoSEQ multiplex PCR; TCRdb lists only in-frame clones, some missing. This sample carries 35,000 to 45,000 clones, 91% of them seen once, and the ten largest clones take 25% to 35%. The CDR3 extends over 15 amino acids. Looked up from germline, CDR1 is MNHEY and CDR2 is SMNVEV (reference sequence). Trimming pared 0 bases from V and 5 bases from J, leaving 14 bases between. This sequence originates from an adult with an advanced solid tumor such as melanoma, head and neck, liver or kidney cancer. The sample in question was CD4+ or CD8+ T cells sorted from blood, obtained in a trial of the OX40 agonist ivuxolimab. V is TRBV27 and J is TRBJ2-7; D gene ambiguous. CDR3 nucleotide sequence: TGTGCCAGCAGTTTATCGATATATAGGGTCCACGAGCAGTACTTC. Its protein product is CASSLSIYRVHEQYF.